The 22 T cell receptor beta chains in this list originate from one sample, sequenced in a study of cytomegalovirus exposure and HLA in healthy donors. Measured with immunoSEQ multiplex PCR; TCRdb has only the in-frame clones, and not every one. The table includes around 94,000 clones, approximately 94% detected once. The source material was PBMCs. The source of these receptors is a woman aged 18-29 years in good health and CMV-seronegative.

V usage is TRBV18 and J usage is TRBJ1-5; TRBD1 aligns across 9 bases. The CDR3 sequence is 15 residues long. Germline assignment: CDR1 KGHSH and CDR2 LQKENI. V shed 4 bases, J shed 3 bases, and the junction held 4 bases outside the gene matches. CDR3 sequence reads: CASSRTGGLNQPQHF. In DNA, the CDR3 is TGTGCCAGCTCACGTACAGGGGGCCTCAATCAGCCCCAGCATTTT.

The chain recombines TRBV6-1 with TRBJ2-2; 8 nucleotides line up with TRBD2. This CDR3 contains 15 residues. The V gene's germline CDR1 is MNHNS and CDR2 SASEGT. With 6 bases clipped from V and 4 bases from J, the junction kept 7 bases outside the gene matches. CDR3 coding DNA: TGTGCCAGCAGAGTAGCGGGATCCGCCACCGGGGAGCTGTTTTTT. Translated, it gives CASRVAGSATGELFF.

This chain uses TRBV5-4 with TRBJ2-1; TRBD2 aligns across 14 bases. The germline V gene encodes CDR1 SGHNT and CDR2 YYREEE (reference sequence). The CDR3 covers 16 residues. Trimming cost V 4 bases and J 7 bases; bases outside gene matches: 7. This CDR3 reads CASSRGTSGSLNEQFF. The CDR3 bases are TGTGCCAGCAGCAGGGGGACTAGCGGGAGCTTAAATGAGCAGTTCTTC.

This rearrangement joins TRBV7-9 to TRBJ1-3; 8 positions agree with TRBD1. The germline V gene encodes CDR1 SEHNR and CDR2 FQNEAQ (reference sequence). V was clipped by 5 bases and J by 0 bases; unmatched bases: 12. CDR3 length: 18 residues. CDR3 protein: CASSPDRGQPLSGNTIYF. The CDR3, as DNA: TGTGCCAGCAGCCCTGACAGGGGTCAGCCGCTCTCTGGAAACACCATATATTTT.

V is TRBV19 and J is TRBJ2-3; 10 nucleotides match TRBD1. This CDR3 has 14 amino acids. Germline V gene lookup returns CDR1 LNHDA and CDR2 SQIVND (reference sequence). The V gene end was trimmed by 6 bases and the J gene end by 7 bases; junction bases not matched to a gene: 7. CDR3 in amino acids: CASSSGQGGYTQYF. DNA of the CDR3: TGTGCCAGTAGCTCAGGACAGGGGGGATATACGCAGTATTTT. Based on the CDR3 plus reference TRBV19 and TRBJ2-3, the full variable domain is DGGITQSPKYLFRKEGQNVTLSCEQNLNHDAMYWYRQDPGQGLRLIYYSQIVNDFQKGDIAEGYSVSREKKESFPLTVTSAQKNPTAFYLCASSSGQGGYTQYFGPGTRLTVL.

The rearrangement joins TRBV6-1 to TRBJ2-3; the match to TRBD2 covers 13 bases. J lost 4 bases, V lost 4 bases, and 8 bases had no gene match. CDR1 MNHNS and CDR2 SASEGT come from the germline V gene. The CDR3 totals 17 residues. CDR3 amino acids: CASSGGLAGPPPDTQYF. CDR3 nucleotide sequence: TGTGCCAGCAGTGGGGGACTAGCGGGGCCCCCCCCAGATACGCAGTATTTT.

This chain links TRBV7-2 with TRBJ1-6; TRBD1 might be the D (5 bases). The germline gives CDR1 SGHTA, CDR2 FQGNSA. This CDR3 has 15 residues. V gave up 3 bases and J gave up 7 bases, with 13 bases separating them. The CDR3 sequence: CASSLVGRANSPLHF. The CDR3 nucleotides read TGTGCCAGCAGCTTGGTGGGCAGGGCGAATTCACCCCTCCACTTT.

CDR3 in DNA: TGCGCCAGCAGCCTTACGGACAGTACTAATGAAAAACTGTTTTTT. As protein: CASSLTDSTNEKLFF. The V and J genes are TRBV4-1 and TRBJ1-4; D is possibly TRBD1 (6 bases). CDR1 and CDR2 (germline): MGHRA, YSYEKL. The germline V and J ends were trimmed by 4 bases and 2 bases, with 11 bases remaining between them. The CDR3 contains 15 residues.

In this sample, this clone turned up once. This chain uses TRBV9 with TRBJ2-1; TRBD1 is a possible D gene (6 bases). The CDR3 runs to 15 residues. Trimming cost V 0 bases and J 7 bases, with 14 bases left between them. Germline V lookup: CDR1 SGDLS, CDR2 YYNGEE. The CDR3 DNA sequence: TGTGCCAGCAGCGTAGGGTCTTGGGGGCTGAATGAGCAGTTCTTC. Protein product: CASSVGSWGLNEQFF.

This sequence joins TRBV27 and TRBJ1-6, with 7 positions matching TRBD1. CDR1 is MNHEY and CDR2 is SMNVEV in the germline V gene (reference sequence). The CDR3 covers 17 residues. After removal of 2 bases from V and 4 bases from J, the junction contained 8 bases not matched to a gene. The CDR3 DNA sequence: TGTGCCAGCAGTTTAAGGGGCAGGGGGTTATATAATTCACCCCTCCACTTT. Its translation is CASSLRGRGLYNSPLHF.

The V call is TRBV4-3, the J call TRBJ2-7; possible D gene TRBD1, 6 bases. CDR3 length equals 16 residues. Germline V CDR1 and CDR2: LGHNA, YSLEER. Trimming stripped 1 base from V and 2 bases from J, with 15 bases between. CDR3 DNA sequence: TGCGCCAGCAGCCAAGGTGTGGGCAGGGGAACCTACGAGCAGTACTTC. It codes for CASSQGVGRGTYEQYF.

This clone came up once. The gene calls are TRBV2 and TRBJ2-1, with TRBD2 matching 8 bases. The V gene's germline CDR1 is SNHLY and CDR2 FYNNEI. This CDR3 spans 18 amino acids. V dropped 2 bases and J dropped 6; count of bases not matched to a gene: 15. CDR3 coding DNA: TGTGCCAGCAGTGAAAAAGGTCGGGAGGGTTTCTCCCTCAATGAGCAGTTCTTC. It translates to CASSEKGREGFSLNEQFF.

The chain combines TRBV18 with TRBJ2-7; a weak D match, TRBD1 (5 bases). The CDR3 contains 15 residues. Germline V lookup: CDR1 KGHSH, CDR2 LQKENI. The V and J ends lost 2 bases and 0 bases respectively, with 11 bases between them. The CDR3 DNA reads TGTGCCAGCTCACCATCGTCAGGGATCTCCTACGAGCAGTACTTC. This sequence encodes CASSPSSGISYEQYF. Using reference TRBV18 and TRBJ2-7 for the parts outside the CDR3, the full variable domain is NAGVMQNPRHLVRRRGQEARLRCSPMKGHSHVYWYRQLPEEGLKFMVYLQKENIIDESGMPKERFSAEFPKEGPSILRIQQVVRGDSAAYFCASSPSSGISYEQYFGPGTRLTVT.

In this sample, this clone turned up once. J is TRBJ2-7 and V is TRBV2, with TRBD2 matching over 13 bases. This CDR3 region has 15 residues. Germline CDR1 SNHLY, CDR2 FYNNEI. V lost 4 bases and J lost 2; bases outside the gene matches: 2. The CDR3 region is CASSAGLAGAYEQYF. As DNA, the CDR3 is TGTGCCAGCAGTGCCGGACTAGCGGGAGCCTACGAGCAGTACTTC.

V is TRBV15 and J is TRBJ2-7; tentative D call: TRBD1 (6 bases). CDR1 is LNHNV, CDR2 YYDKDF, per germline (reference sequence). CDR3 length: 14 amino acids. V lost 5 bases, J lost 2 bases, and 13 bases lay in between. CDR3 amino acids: CATSSRTDPYEQYF. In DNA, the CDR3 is TGTGCCACCAGCTCCCGGACAGACCCCTACGAGCAGTACTTC.

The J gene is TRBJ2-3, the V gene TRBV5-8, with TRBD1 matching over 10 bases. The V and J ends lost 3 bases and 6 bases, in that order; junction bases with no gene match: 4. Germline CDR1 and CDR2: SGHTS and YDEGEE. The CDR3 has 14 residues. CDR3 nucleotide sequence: TGTGCCAGCAGCTCGGGGACAGGGGCGGATACGCAGTATTTT. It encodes CASSSGTGADTQYF.

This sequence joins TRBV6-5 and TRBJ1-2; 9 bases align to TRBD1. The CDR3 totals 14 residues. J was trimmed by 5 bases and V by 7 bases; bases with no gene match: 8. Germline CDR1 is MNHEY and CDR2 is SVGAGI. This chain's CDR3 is CASMPGQGNYGYTF. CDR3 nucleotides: TGTGCCAGCATGCCCGGACAGGGGAATTATGGCTACACCTTC.

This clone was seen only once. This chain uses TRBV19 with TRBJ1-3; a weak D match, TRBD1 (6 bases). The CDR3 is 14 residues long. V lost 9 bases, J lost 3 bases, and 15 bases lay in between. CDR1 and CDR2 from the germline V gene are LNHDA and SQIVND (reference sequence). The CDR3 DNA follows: TGTGCCAGCACAGCAAACAGGGATGGAAACACCATATATTTT. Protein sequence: CASTANRDGNTIYF.

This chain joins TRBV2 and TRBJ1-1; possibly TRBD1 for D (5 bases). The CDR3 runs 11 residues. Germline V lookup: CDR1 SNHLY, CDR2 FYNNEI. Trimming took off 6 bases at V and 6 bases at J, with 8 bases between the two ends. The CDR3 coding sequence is TGTGCCAGCAGAGGGGCAGCTGAAGCTTTCTTT. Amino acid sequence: CASRGAAEAFF.

CDR3 sequence (DNA): TGTGCCAGCAGCTTATTTCTAGATCGTGACCACGAGCAGTACTTC. This encodes CASSLFLDRDHEQYF. The rearrangement links TRBV11-3 to TRBJ2-7; D is unclear. This CDR3 is built from 15 residues. V lost 2 bases and J lost 5, with 16 bases in between. Germline loops: CDR1 SGHNT, CDR2 YENEEA.

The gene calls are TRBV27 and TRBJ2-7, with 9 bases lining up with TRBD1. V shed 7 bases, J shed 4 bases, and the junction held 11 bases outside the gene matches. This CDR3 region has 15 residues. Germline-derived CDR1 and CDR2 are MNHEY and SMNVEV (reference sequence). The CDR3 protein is CASNQQGADGYEQYF. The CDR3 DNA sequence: TGTGCCAGCAACCAACAGGGGGCAGATGGTTACGAGCAGTACTTC.

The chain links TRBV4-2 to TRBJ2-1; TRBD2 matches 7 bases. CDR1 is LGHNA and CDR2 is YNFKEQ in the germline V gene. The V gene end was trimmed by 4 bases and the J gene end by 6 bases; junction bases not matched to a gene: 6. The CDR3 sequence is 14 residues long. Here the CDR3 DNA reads TGTGCCAGCAGCCCGACCCCTAGCGGCAATGAGCAGTTCTTC. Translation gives CASSPTPSGNEQFF.